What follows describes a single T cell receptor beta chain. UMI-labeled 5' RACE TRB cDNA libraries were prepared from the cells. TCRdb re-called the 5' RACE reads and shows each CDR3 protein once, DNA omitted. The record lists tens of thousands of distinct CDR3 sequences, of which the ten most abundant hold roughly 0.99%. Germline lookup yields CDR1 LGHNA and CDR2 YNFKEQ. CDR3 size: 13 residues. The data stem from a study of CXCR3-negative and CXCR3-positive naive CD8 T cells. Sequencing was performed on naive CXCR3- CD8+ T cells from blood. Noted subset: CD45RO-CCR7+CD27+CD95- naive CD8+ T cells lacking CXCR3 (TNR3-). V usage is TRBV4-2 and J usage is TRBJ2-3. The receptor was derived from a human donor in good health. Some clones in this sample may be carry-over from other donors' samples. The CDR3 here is CASSQFGPHTQYF.